The T cell receptor beta chain under discussion was sequenced for a study of OX40 agonist ivuxolimab in advanced cancers. Some clones are missing from TCRdb's copy, which holds only in-frame ones; the method was immunoSEQ multiplex PCR. The data show tens of thousands of clones, with roughly 87% seen just once and 3% to 4% held by the top ten. This clone has a single count. Sequenced here: CD4+ or CD8+ T cells sorted from blood, sampled in a trial of the OX40 agonist ivuxolimab. The receptor was isolated from an adult with an advanced solid tumor such as melanoma, head and neck, liver or kidney cancer.

The CDR3 DNA reads as TGTGCCAGCAGTGAGAGACGGACCTCCTACGAGCAGTACTTC. It specifies CASSERRTSYEQYF. V is TRBV2 and J is TRBJ2-7; D gene unclear. The CDR3 spans 14 residues. Germline CDR1 and CDR2: SNHLY and FYNNEI. V gave up 3 bases and J gave up 0 bases, with 9 bases separating them.